This TCR beta chain was recorded in a study of T cell responses to AZD1222 COVID-19 vaccine. Study findings and constraints: Along spike, vaccine-associated CD4 TCRs were found throughout, with dominance at 160-218 and 743-854. Increases in Spike-specific TCR breadth and depth were seen after two AZD1222 doses.

Worth noting for this clone: Its antigen is not known.

The method was immunoSEQ multiplex PCR; TCRdb's version includes in-frame clones alone and lacks a portion of them. Of approximately 160,000 clones in the sample, about 91% were seen once. With 5 bases removed from V and 0 bases from J, the gap between germline ends came to 7 bases. The CDR3 runs to 14 residues. Germline assignment: CDR1 MNHEY and CDR2 SVGEGT. Material: peripheral blood, obtained on day 0 of MenACWY control vaccination. The rearrangement joins TRBV6-2 or TRBV6-3 to TRBJ1-4, with a tentative D call TRBD1 (6 bases). This receptor was identified in an adult in good health. The CDR3 loop reads CASSRTATNEKLFF. CDR3 nucleotide sequence: TGTGCCAGCAGTAGGACAGCAACTAATGAAAAACTGTTTTTT.